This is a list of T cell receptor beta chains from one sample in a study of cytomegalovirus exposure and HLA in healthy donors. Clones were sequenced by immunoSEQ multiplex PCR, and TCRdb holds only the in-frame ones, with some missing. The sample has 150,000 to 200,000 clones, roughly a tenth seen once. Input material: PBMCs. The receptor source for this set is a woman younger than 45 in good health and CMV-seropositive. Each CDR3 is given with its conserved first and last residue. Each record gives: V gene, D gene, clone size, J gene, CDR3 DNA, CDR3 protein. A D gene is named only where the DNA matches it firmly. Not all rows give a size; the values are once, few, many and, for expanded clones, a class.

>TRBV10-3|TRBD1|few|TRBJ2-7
TGTGCCATCAGACAGACAGGGGCCTACGAGCAGTACTTC
CAIRQTGAYEQYF
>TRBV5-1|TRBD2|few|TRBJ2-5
TGCGCCAGCAGCTTGCGGTTCGGTTTAGCGGGAAACCAAGAGACCCAGTACTTC
CASSLRFGLAGNQETQYF
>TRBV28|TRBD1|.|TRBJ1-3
TGTGCCAGCAGTCCCCCGGGACAGATCTCTGGAAACACCATATATTTT
CASSPPGQISGNTIYF
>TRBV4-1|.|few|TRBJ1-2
TGCGCCAGCAGCCAAGATCAGGTAAAGGGGCGCGACTATGGCTACACCTTC
CASSQDQVKGRDYGYTF
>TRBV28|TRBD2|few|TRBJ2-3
TGTGCCAGCAGTTCCCCAGGGGGAGTGGGACTAGCGGGAATCACAGATACGCAGTATTTT
CASSSPGGVGLAGITDTQYF
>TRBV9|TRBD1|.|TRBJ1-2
TGTGCCAGCACCACAGGGGGGACGTCAGGGGACTATGGCTACACCTTC
CASTTGGTSGDYGYTF
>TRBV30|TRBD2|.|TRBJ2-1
TGTGCCTGGAGTCATTGGACTAGCGATGCTTACAATGAGCAGTTCTTC
CAWSHWTSDAYNEQFF
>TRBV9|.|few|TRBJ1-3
TGTGCCAGCAGCGTAGCAACGGGCAGTTTAGAGGGCACCATATATTTT
CASSVATGSLEGTIYF
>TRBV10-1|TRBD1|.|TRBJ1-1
TGCGCCAGCAGTGACTCGACAGGGCTGTTTGATGCTTTCTTT
CASSDSTGLFDAFF
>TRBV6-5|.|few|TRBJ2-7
TGTGCCAGCAGCCGGGCGGGGTCCTACGAGCAGTACTTC
CASSRAGSYEQYF
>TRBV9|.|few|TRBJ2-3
TGTGCCAGCAGACCTAGGCCGGCGGACTCTAGCACAGATACGCAGTATTTT
CASRPRPADSSTDTQYF
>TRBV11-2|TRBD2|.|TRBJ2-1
TGTGCCAGCAGCTCATACACCCTCTCTACTAGCGGGAGGGGTAATGAGCAGTTCTTC
CASSSYTLSTSGRGNEQFF
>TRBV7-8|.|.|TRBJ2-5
TGTGCCAGCAGCCTGCGGGGCCGAGTGAGGGGTCAAGAGACCCAGTACTTC
CASSLRGRVRGQETQYF
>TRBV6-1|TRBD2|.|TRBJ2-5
TGTGCCAGCAGTGAAGCGTTTAGCGGGACGGGAGAGACCCAGTACTTC
CASSEAFSGTGETQYF
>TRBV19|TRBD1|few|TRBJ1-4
TGTGCCAGTAGTATCCTGCAGGGGGGTGAAAAACTGTTTTTT
CASSILQGGEKLFF
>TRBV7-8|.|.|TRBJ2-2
TGTGCCAGCAGTCCCGTTCTAGGGGAGCTGTTTTTT
CASSPVLGELFF
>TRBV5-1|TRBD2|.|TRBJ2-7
TGCGCCAGCAGCTTGAGGACTAGCGGGAGCGAGCAGTACTTC
CASSLRTSGSEQYF
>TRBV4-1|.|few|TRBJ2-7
TGCGCCAGCAGCCAAGATTGGGGCAGGGACGAGCAGTACTTC
CASSQDWGRDEQYF
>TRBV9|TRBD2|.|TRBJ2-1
TGTGCCAGCTCGAATCTAGCGGCCTCCTACAATGAGCAGTTCTTC
CASSNLAASYNEQFF
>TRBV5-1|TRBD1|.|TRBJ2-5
TGCGCCAGCAGCTCTCTACAGGGGGCACATCAAGAGACCCAGTACTTC
CASSSLQGAHQETQYF
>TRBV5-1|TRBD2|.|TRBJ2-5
TGCGCCAGCAGCCCCGGGACTAGCGGGAGTTTGAAGACCCAGTACTTC
CASSPGTSGSLKTQYF
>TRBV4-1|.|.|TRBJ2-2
TGCGCCAGCAGCCAGGGCCGCTACACCGGGGAGCTGTTTTTT
CASSQGRYTGELFF
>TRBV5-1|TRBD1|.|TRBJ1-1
TGCGCCAGCTTCCAACAGGGGGCGAACACTGAAGCTTTCTTT
CASFQQGANTEAFF
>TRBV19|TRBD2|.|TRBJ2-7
TGTGCCAGTAGTCCGCGGCCCGGGACTAGCGGAGACTACGAGCAGTACTTC
CASSPRPGTSGDYEQYF
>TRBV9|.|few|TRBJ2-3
TGTGCCAGCAGCGTAGACGCCCAGGATACGCAGTATTTT
CASSVDAQDTQYF
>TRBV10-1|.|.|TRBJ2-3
TGCGCCAGCAGTGAGTCTGGGGGGAGAAGTGGTGATACGCAGTATTTT
CASSESGGRSGDTQYF
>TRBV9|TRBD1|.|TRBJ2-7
TGTGCCAGCAGTGTCGCCGGGACAGGTACCTACGAGCAGTACTTC
CASSVAGTGTYEQYF
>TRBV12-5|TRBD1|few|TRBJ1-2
TGTGCTAGTGGTTTGGGACAGGGGGCGCATGGCTACACCTTC
CASGLGQGAHGYTF